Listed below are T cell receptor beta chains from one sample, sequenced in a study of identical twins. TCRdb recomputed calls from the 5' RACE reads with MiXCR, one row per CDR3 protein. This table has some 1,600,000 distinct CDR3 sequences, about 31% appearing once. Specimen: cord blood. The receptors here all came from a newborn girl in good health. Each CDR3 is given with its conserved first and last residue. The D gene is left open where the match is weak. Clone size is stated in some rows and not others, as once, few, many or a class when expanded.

CDR3nt: TGTGCCAGCAGCCCTGGACGTAGAGAAGAGATGCAGTACTTC; CDR3aa: CASSPGRREEMQYF; v_gene: TRBV12-3/TRBV12-4; j_gene: TRBJ2-5; abundance: .; d_gene: .; len: 14
CDR3nt: TGCGCCAGCAGCTTGGCCGGGGACGGCACCGGGGAGCTGTTTTTT; CDR3aa: CASSLAGDGTGELFF; v_gene: TRBV5-1; j_gene: TRBJ2-2; abundance: .; d_gene: .; len: 15
CDR3nt: TGTGCCAGCCGGAGCTATGGCTACACCTTC; CDR3aa: CASRSYGYTF; v_gene: TRBV2; j_gene: TRBJ1-2; abundance: .; d_gene: .; len: 10
CDR3nt: TGCAGCGTTGAAGGACTAGCTAATGAGCAGTTCTTC; CDR3aa: CSVEGLANEQFF; v_gene: TRBV29-1; j_gene: TRBJ2-1; abundance: many; d_gene: TRBD2; len: 12
CDR3nt: TGTGCCAGCAGTTACTCGACAGCGAACACTGAAGCTTTCTTT; CDR3aa: CASSYSTANTEAFF; v_gene: TRBV6-5; j_gene: TRBJ1-1; abundance: many; d_gene: .; len: 14
CDR3nt: TGTGCCAGCAGGCGACAGGGAGAAAACTCCGAGCAGTACTTC; CDR3aa: CASRRQGENSEQYF; v_gene: TRBV12-3/TRBV12-4; j_gene: TRBJ2-7; abundance: few; d_gene: TRBD1; len: 14
CDR3nt: TGCAGCGTTGAAGATTGGGCAGGGCCTATTGAAGCTTTCTTT; CDR3aa: CSVEDWAGPIEAFF; v_gene: TRBV29-1; j_gene: TRBJ1-1; abundance: few; d_gene: .; len: 14
CDR3nt: TGTGCCAGCGAGACGTACGGGGCCTACGAGCAGTACTTC; CDR3aa: CASETYGAYEQYF; v_gene: TRBV6-1; j_gene: TRBJ2-7; abundance: .; d_gene: .; len: 13
CDR3nt: TGTGCCATCAGAGCCGACAGGGATCAGCCCCAGCATTTT; CDR3aa: CAIRADRDQPQHF; v_gene: TRBV10-3; j_gene: TRBJ1-5; abundance: .; d_gene: TRBD1; len: 13
CDR3nt: TGTGCCAGCAGTTTTGTAGGGGACACCGGGGAGCTGTTTTTT; CDR3aa: CASSFVGDTGELFF; v_gene: TRBV2; j_gene: TRBJ2-2; abundance: .; d_gene: .; len: 14
CDR3nt: TGTGCCAGCAGTCCTTCGCCGTCCAGGGGCAATGAGCAGTTCTTC; CDR3aa: CASSPSPSRGNEQFF; v_gene: TRBV12-3/TRBV12-4; j_gene: TRBJ2-1; abundance: .; d_gene: .; len: 15
CDR3nt: TGTGCCACCCAGGTAGACGGCACAGATACGCAGTATTTT; CDR3aa: CATQVDGTDTQYF; v_gene: TRBV6-6; j_gene: TRBJ2-3; abundance: .; d_gene: .; len: 13
CDR3nt: TGTGCCAGCACCCAGACCTACGGGGGCTACAATGAGCAGTTCTTC; CDR3aa: CASTQTYGGYNEQFF; v_gene: TRBV4-2; j_gene: TRBJ2-1; abundance: few; d_gene: .; len: 15
CDR3nt: TGTGCCAGCAGCTTCCAACAGGTCACAGATACGCAGTATTTT; CDR3aa: CASSFQQVTDTQYF; v_gene: TRBV5-6; j_gene: TRBJ2-3; abundance: .; d_gene: .; len: 14
CDR3nt: TGCAGTGCTAGAGGTAACAGGGACCACTATGGCTACACCTTC; CDR3aa: CSARGNRDHYGYTF; v_gene: TRBV20-1; j_gene: TRBJ1-2; abundance: .; d_gene: .; len: 14
CDR3nt: TGTGCCTGGAGTGTACGGGAGCTAGCGGGGAACTACGAGCAGTACTTC; CDR3aa: CAWSVRELAGNYEQYF; v_gene: TRBV30; j_gene: TRBJ2-7; abundance: .; d_gene: TRBD2; len: 16
CDR3nt: TGTGCCAGCAGAACCATAGCGGGGGCGTCCGTATTGGGCAATGAGCAGTTCTTC; CDR3aa: CASRTIAGASVLGNEQFF; v_gene: TRBV27; j_gene: TRBJ2-1; abundance: .; d_gene: TRBD2; len: 18
CDR3nt: TGCGCCAGCAGCCAAGATTCCCCAGGGACCTCACCCCTCCACTTT; CDR3aa: CASSQDSPGTSPLHF; v_gene: TRBV4-1; j_gene: TRBJ1-6; abundance: .; d_gene: .; len: 15
CDR3nt: TGTGCCAGCAGCGATTTGGACAGGCTCGCCTACGAGCAGTACTTC; CDR3aa: CASSDLDRLAYEQYF; v_gene: TRBV28; j_gene: TRBJ2-7; abundance: many; d_gene: TRBD1; len: 15
CDR3nt: TGTGCCACCAGCAGAGTGGGCATAACTGGGTCACCCCTCCACTTT; CDR3aa: CATSRVGITGSPLHF; v_gene: TRBV15; j_gene: TRBJ1-6; abundance: few; d_gene: .; len: 15
CDR3nt: TGTGCCAGCAAACAGGGCACAGATACGCAGTATTTT; CDR3aa: CASKQGTDTQYF; v_gene: TRBV6-1; j_gene: TRBJ2-3; abundance: many; d_gene: .; len: 12
CDR3nt: TGTGCCAGCAGCCCCGGACTCTCTACCTACGAGCAGTACTTC; CDR3aa: CASSPGLSTYEQYF; v_gene: TRBV3-1; j_gene: TRBJ2-7; abundance: .; d_gene: .; len: 14
CDR3nt: TGTGCCAGCAGCTTAGCGGGAGCTAGCGGGTTACTAGCCGAGCAGTACTTC; CDR3aa: CASSLAGASGLLAEQYF; v_gene: TRBV7-6; j_gene: TRBJ2-7; abundance: .; d_gene: TRBD2; len: 17
CDR3nt: TGTGCCAGCAGCCAAATGGACAGGGTTCACAATGAGCAGTTCTTC; CDR3aa: CASSQMDRVHNEQFF; v_gene: TRBV3-1; j_gene: TRBJ2-1; abundance: .; d_gene: TRBD1; len: 15
CDR3nt: TGTGCCAGCACTGGTCCGACAGAGATAGCCAAAAACATTCAGTACTTC; CDR3aa: CASTGPTEIAKNIQYF; v_gene: TRBV12-3/TRBV12-4; j_gene: TRBJ2-4; abundance: .; d_gene: .; len: 16
CDR3nt: TGCGCCAGCTCCCAGACTCTTACACTCACAGATACGCAGTATTTT; CDR3aa: CASSQTLTLTDTQYF; v_gene: TRBV5-1; j_gene: TRBJ2-3; abundance: .; d_gene: .; len: 15
CDR3nt: TGCGCCAGCAGCTCAAGGGGGCGCTATGGCTACACCTTC; CDR3aa: CASSSRGRYGYTF; v_gene: TRBV5-1; j_gene: TRBJ1-2; abundance: .; d_gene: TRBD1; len: 13
CDR3nt: TGTGCCAGCAGCCCCGGGGGGGCCTCAAACAATGAGCAGTTCTTC; CDR3aa: CASSPGGASNNEQFF; v_gene: TRBV4-2; j_gene: TRBJ2-1; abundance: .; d_gene: TRBD2; len: 15
CDR3nt: TGTGCCAGCAGCTTAGCGGCCAGGGCCGCGGGAGCTTTCTTT; CDR3aa: CASSLAARAAGAFF; v_gene: TRBV7-9; j_gene: TRBJ1-1; abundance: .; d_gene: .; len: 14
CDR3nt: TGCAGTGCTAGAGATCTTCGAGACAGGGGGCATGGTGAAGCTTTCTTT; CDR3aa: CSARDLRDRGHGEAFF; v_gene: TRBV20-1; j_gene: TRBJ1-1; abundance: .; d_gene: TRBD1; len: 16
CDR3nt: TGTGCCAACAGCGAGGCTCGGTATAGCAATCAGCCCCAGCATTTT; CDR3aa: CANSEARYSNQPQHF; v_gene: TRBV7-2; j_gene: TRBJ1-5; abundance: .; d_gene: .; len: 15
CDR3nt: TGCAGTGCTAGAGATCTAGGGGACATTAATGAAAAACTGTTTTTT; CDR3aa: CSARDLGDINEKLFF; v_gene: TRBV20-1; j_gene: TRBJ1-4; abundance: few; d_gene: .; len: 15
CDR3nt: TGCAGTGCTCTACAACTATTGACAGGGGCGGCCCAAGAGACCCAGTTCTTC; CDR3aa: CSALQLLTGAAQETQFF; v_gene: TRBV20-1; j_gene: TRBJ2-1; abundance: .; d_gene: TRBD1; len: 17
CDR3nt: TGTGCCAGCAGTTTATTCCCAGGGGACACTGAAGCTTTCTTT; CDR3aa: CASSLFPGDTEAFF; v_gene: TRBV27; j_gene: TRBJ1-1; abundance: few; d_gene: .; len: 14
CDR3nt: TGTGCCAGCAGTGAAGGGTTGGGGTACTCGAACACTGAAGCTTTCTTT; CDR3aa: CASSEGLGYSNTEAFF; v_gene: TRBV2; j_gene: TRBJ1-1; abundance: few; d_gene: .; len: 16
CDR3nt: TGTGCCACCAGCAGAGTGTACGAGAATGAGCAGTTCTTC; CDR3aa: CATSRVYENEQFF; v_gene: TRBV15; j_gene: TRBJ2-1; abundance: .; d_gene: .; len: 13
CDR3nt: TGTGCCAGCAGCCGGACAGGGTTTAGCTCCTACGAGCAGTACTTC; CDR3aa: CASSRTGFSSYEQYF; v_gene: TRBV28; j_gene: TRBJ2-7; abundance: few; d_gene: TRBD1; len: 15
CDR3nt: TGTGCCAGCAGTCTCCGTTGGACCCTCAAAGGGACTGAAGCTTTCTTT; CDR3aa: CASSLRWTLKGTEAFF; v_gene: TRBV27; j_gene: TRBJ1-1; abundance: .; d_gene: .; len: 16
CDR3nt: TGTGCCAGCAGCCAAGAAACAGGGGACTATGGCTACACCTTC; CDR3aa: CASSQETGDYGYTF; v_gene: TRBV4-2; j_gene: TRBJ1-2; abundance: many; d_gene: TRBD1; len: 14
CDR3nt: TGCGCCAGCAGCTTGGATGGCAAAATGAGCCAACTCCTATTGTGGGCCTACTACAATGAGCAGTACTTC; CDR3aa: CASSLDGKMSQLLLWAYYNEQYF; v_gene: TRBV5-1; j_gene: TRBJ2-7; abundance: .; d_gene: .; len: 23
CDR3nt: TGCAGCGTCGGCGGGAGGGTAGATACGCAGTATTTT; CDR3aa: CSVGGRVDTQYF; v_gene: TRBV29-1; j_gene: TRBJ2-3; abundance: few; d_gene: TRBD2; len: 12
CDR3nt: TGCGCCAGCCGCAGGGGGCCGTCAGATACGCAGTATTTT; CDR3aa: CASRRGPSDTQYF; v_gene: TRBV5-1; j_gene: TRBJ2-3; abundance: few; d_gene: TRBD1; len: 13
CDR3nt: TGTGCCAGCGGATGGTCGGCGAGCAATCAGCCCCAGCATTTT; CDR3aa: CASGWSASNQPQHF; v_gene: TRBV2; j_gene: TRBJ1-5; abundance: few; d_gene: .; len: 14
CDR3nt: TGTGCCAGCAGCCTACAGGGGGCAAGATGGAAAAACATTCAGTACTTC; CDR3aa: CASSLQGARWKNIQYF; v_gene: TRBV3-1; j_gene: TRBJ2-4; abundance: .; d_gene: TRBD1; len: 16
CDR3nt: TGTGCCAGCAGTGAACCGGGGGGGGCCAACGTCCTGACTTTC; CDR3aa: CASSEPGGANVLTF; v_gene: TRBV6-1; j_gene: TRBJ2-6; abundance: .; d_gene: .; len: 14
CDR3nt: TGTGCCAGCAGTTTACAGTGGGTAGTGAGGGCTAACACTGAAGCTTTCTTT; CDR3aa: CASSLQWVVRANTEAFF; v_gene: TRBV12-3/TRBV12-4; j_gene: TRBJ1-1; abundance: .; d_gene: .; len: 17